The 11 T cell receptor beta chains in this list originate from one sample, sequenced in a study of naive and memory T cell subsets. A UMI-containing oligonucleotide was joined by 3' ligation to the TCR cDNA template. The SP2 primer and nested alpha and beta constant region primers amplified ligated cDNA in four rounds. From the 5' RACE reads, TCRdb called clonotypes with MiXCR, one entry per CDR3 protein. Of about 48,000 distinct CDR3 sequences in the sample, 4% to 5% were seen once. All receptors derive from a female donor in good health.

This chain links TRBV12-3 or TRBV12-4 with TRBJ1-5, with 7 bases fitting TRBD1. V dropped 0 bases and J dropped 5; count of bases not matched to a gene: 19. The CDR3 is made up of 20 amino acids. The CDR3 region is CASSLARRGLVASADQPQHF. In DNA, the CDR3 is TGTGCCAGCAGTTTAGCGCGGAGGGGGCTAGTCGCTTCGGCCGATCAGCCCCAGCATTTT.

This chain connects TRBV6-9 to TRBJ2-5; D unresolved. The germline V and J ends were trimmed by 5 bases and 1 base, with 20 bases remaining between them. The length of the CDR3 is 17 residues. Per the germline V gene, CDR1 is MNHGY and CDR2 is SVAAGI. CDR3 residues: CASSPHPQVMVQETQYF. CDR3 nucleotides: TGTGCCAGCAGTCCCCACCCACAAGTCATGGTCCAAGAGACCCAGTACTTC.

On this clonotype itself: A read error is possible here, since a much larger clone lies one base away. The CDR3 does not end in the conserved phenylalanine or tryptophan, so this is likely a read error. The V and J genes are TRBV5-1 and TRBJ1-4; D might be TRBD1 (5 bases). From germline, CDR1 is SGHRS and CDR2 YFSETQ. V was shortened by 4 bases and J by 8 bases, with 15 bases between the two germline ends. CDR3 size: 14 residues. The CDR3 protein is CASSGGTPREKLFL. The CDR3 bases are TGCGCCAGCAGCGGGGGGACCCCACGCGAAAAACTGTTTCTT.

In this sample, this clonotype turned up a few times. The CDR3 sequence: CASSEVYHNEQFF. As DNA, the CDR3 is TGTGCCAGCAGTGAGGTCTACCACAATGAGCAGTTCTTC. V and J are TRBV6-1 and TRBJ2-1; D call uncertain. The CDR3 covers 13 residues. Germline V gene sequence: CDR1 MNHNS, CDR2 SASEGT. Trimming pared 3 bases from V and 5 bases from J, leaving 8 bases between.

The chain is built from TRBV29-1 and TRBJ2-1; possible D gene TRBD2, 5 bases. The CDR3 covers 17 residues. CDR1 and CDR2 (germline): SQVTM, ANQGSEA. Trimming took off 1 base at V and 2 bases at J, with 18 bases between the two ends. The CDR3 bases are TGCAGCGTTGAAGGAGCCCCGGCTAGCAGCACCTACAATGAGCAGTTCTTC. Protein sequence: CSVEGAPASSTYNEQFF.

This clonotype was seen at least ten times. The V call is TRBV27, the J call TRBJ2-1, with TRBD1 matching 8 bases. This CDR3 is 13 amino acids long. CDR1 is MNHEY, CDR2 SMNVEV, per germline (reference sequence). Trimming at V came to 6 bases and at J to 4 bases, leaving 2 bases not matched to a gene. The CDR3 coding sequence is TGTGCCAGCAGGCGGACAGGGTACAATGAGCAGTTCTTC. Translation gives CASRRTGYNEQFF.

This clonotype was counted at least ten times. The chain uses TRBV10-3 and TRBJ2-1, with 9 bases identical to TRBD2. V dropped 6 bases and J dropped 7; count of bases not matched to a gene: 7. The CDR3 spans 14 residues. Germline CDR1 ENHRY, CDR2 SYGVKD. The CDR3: CAISQGLAGNEQFF. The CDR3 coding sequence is TGTGCCATCAGCCAGGGACTAGCTGGGAATGAGCAGTTCTTC.

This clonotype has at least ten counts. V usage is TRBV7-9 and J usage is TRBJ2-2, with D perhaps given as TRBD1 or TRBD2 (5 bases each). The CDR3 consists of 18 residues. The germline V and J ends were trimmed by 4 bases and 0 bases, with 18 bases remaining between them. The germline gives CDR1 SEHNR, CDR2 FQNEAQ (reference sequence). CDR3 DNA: TGTGCCAGCAGCTCCGGGGCAACAGTCACCACGAACACCGGGGAGCTGTTTTTT. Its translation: CASSSGATVTTNTGELFF.

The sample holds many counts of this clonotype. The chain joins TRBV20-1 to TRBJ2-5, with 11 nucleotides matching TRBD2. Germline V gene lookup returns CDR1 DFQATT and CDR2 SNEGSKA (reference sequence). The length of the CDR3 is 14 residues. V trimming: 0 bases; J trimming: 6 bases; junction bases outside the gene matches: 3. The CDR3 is CSARDSGRGKTQYF. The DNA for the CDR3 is TGCAGTGCTAGAGATAGCGGGAGGGGAAAGACCCAGTACTTC.

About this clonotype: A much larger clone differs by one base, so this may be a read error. DNA of the CDR3: TGTGCCAGCAGCCAAGGAATAGGGGTGGTGTTCTTC. Translating gives CASSQGIGVVFF. This chain joins TRBV3-1 and TRBJ2-1; D is possibly TRBD1 (5 bases). V lost 1 base, J lost 15 bases, and 13 bases lay in between. The germline gives CDR1 LGHDT, CDR2 YNNKEL (reference sequence). This CDR3 has 12 amino acids.

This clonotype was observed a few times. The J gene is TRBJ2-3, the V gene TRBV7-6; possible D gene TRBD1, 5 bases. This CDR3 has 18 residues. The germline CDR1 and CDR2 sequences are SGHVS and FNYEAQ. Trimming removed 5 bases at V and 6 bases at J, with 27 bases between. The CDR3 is CASSPRFAAGQMRDTQYF. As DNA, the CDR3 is TGTGCCAGCAGCCCGCGCTTCGCGGCCGGACAAATGAGGGATACGCAGTATTTT.